This T cell receptor beta chain was recorded in a study of CD8 T cells in Susac syndrome. This CDR3 is 15 amino acids long. The germline V gene has CDR1 SEHNR and CDR2 FQNEAQ (reference sequence). V trimming: 0 bases; J trimming: 5 bases; junction bases outside the gene matches: 1. The RNA, about 0.45 to 1 ug, was put through reverse transcription using random hexamers. TCRdb reprocessed the immunoSEQ multiplex PCR reads with MiXCR, giving one entry per CDR3 protein. The sample consists of 67,000 or so distinct CDR3 sequences, roughly 93% of them appearing once. J is TRBJ2-1 and V is TRBV7-9; 10 bases are a match to TRBD1. The sequence was collected from a human donor with Susac syndrome. Sequences were obtained from CD4+ T cells from PBMCs. CDR3 coding DNA: TGTGCCAGCAGCTTAGCCGGGACAGGGGACAATGAGCAGTTCTTC. Its protein product is CASSLAGTGDNEQFF.